A selection of T cell receptor beta chains follows, all from one sample in a study of vaccination effects on CD4 cells after COVID-19. These TCRs' antigens remain unknown. Sequencing was performed with immunoSEQ multiplex PCR; in TCRdb, only in-frame clones are kept and a portion is missing. The data show over 55,000 clones, with 75% seen just once and roughly 3.5% held by the top ten. Sequencing used CD4+ T cells from PBMCs cultured with HCoV-OC43 spike peptides, obtained before COVID-19 vaccination. The receptors shown here come from a human donor who received a COVID-19 vaccine. CDR3s include the opening cysteine and the closing phenylalanine or tryptophan. A D gene is named only where the DNA matches it firmly. Clone size, where shown, is once, few, many, or a class for clones that have expanded.

>TRBV30|-|TRBJ2-1|-
TGTGCCTGGAGTCCCCTGAAGGGTCAGCAGTTCTTC
CAWSPLKGQQFF
>TRBV2|-|TRBJ2-2|-
TGTGCCAGCAGCCTTGACGGAACGAACACCGGGGAGCTGTTTTTT
CASSLDGTNTGELFF
>TRBV19|-|TRBJ1-2|-
TGTGCCAGTAGTCCTCTATCTAAGACTGGCTACACCTTC
CASSPLSKTGYTF
>TRBV4-1|-|TRBJ1-1|-
TGCGCCAGCAGCCTCGGGACACGTCTGGACACTGAAGCTTTCTTT
CASSLGTRLDTEAFF
>TRBV9|-|TRBJ1-3|TRBD1
TGTGCCAGCAGCGTAGTGGACAGGCCAAACTCTGGAAACACCATATATTTT
CASSVVDRPNSGNTIYF
>TRBV30|few|TRBJ1-5|-
TGTGCCTGGAGTTCGGGGACTCAGCCCCAGCATTTT
CAWSSGTQPQHF
>TRBV29-1|-|TRBJ2-1|-
TGCAGCGTTGAACCCGGCGGGGTGAGAAGTGAGCAGTTCTTC
CSVEPGGVRSEQFF
>TRBV5-1|few|TRBJ2-2|-
TGCGCCAGCAGCTTATGGGTTAAGGACACCGGGGAGCTGTTTTTT
CASSLWVKDTGELFF
>TRBV5-1|-|TRBJ2-3|TRBD2
TGCGCCAGCAGCTTACTAGCGGGGGGGCCGGGCACAGATACGCAGTATTTT
CASSLLAGGPGTDTQYF
>TRBV5-1|-|TRBJ1-1|-
TGCGCCAGCAGCTTGGATGCGAGGAACACTGAAGCTTTCTTT
CASSLDARNTEAFF
>TRBV6-5|-|TRBJ1-2|-
TGTGCCAGCAGGGCAGCCTGGGGTGGCTACACCTTC
CASRAAWGGYTF
>TRBV2|-|TRBJ2-3|-
TGTGCCAGCAGTAAGACGAGAGATACGCAGTATTTT
CASSKTRDTQYF
>TRBV19|few|TRBJ2-5|TRBD2
TGTGCCAGTTCCTCCGGGGGTAGCGGGGAGACCCAGTACTTC
CASSSGGSGETQYF
>TRBV5-4|-|TRBJ2-5|-
TGTGCCAGCAACCCCGCGGGGGAGACCCAGTACTTC
CASNPAGETQYF
>TRBV7-3|-|TRBJ2-1|-
TGTGCCAGCAGCTTAATACCACAGCGCGGGTCCAATGAGCAGTTCTTC
CASSLIPQRGSNEQFF